This TCR beta chain was identified in a study of blood T cell repertoires in COVID-19. The germline V gene has CDR1 SGDLS and CDR2 YYNGEE. CDR3 length: 13 amino acids. Trimming took 0 bases from V and 4 from J, leaving 7 bases between them. The data were produced by immunoSEQ multiplex PCR, yet TCRdb's version contains in-frame clones alone and is incomplete. This sample carries approximately 100,000 clones, 81% of them seen once, and the ten largest clones take 8% to 13%. The rearrangement uses TRBV9 and TRBJ1-1, with TRBD1 as a possible D gene (5 bases). The clonotype was recovered from a human donor in a cohort sampled during active COVID-19. The sample taken for sequencing was peripheral blood. DNA of the CDR3: TGTGCCAGCAGCGTAGTGGGGCCCACTGAAGCTTTCTTT. Amino acids: CASSVVGPTEAFF.